The 18 T cell receptor beta chains presented below share a single source sample, sequenced in a study of Graves' ophthalmopathy and Graves' hyperthyroidism. Investigators amplified TCR beta CDR3 regions from RNA transcripts. The workflow started with a first-round RT-PCR run with HTBI primers and then moved on to a second-round multiplex PCR. From the multiplex PCR reads, TCRdb called clonotypes with MiXCR, one entry per CDR3 protein. The sample shows over a million distinct CDR3 sequences, about 35% of them seen only once. The sample was peripheral blood or thyroid tissue (not recorded which). These receptors were obtained from an adult man with Graves' hyperthyroidism.

This clonotype was found a few times. The rearrangement uses TRBV11-2 and TRBJ2-7; D uncertain. This CDR3 region has 12 residues. Looked up from germline, CDR1 is SGHAT and CDR2 is FQNNGV. With 2 bases removed from V and 6 bases from J, the gap between germline ends came to 8 bases. The CDR3 reads CASSLRFPEQYF. As DNA, the CDR3 is TGTGCCAGCAGCTTAAGGTTTCCCGAGCAGTACTTC.

The table lists this clonotype with many counts. The chain combines TRBV20-1 with TRBJ2-7, with a tentative D call TRBD1 (6 bases). V was pared by 3 bases and J by 5 bases, with 14 bases between. The CDR3 has 13 residues. Per the germline V gene, CDR1 is DFQATT and CDR2 is SNEGSKA (reference sequence). The CDR3 sequence is CSASAGVDHEQYF. The DNA for the CDR3 is TGCAGTGCTAGCGCAGGGGTTGACCACGAGCAGTACTTC.

The gene calls are TRBV11-2 and TRBJ1-6, with D unclear. Trimming shortened V by 1 base and J by 7 bases, and 14 bases separated the two germline ends. The CDR3 extends over 16 amino acids. Per the germline V gene, CDR1 is SGHAT and CDR2 is FQNNGV. CDR3 in DNA: TGTGCCAGCAGCTTAGGGGTAGGCCAGGCGAATTCACCCCTCCACTTT. This encodes CASSLGVGQANSPLHF.

The chain recombines TRBV20-1 with TRBJ2-7; the D gene is possibly TRBD1 (6 bases). Germline-derived CDR1 and CDR2 are DFQATT and SNEGSKA (reference sequence). V was trimmed by 6 bases and J by 6 bases, leaving 15 bases between them. The CDR3 runs to 12 residues. The CDR3 nucleotides read TGCAGTGCAGAGGGGGATGAAGCCGAGCAGTACTTC. Translation gives CSAEGDEAEQYF.

This clonotype occurred many times. The chain has TRBV2 and TRBJ1-6; D is perhaps TRBD1 (5 bases). The CDR3 is 14 residues long. CDR1 is SNHLY and CDR2 is FYNNEI in the germline V gene. V lost 5 bases to trimming and J lost 8 bases, with 13 bases between them. CDR3 sequence reads: CASSFRVGDSPLHF. The CDR3 bases are TGTGCCAGCAGTTTCAGGGTCGGGGATTCACCCCTCCACTTT.

This clonotype was detected a few times. The chain links TRBV10-3 to TRBJ1-1; no firm D call. CDR3 length: 14 amino acids. CDR1 is ENHRY, CDR2 SYGVKD, per germline. Deletions cut 4 bases from V and 3 bases from J, with 12 bases between. This CDR3 is CAISAGYGYTEAFF. CDR3 bases: TGTGCCATCAGTGCGGGGTACGGGTACACTGAAGCTTTCTTT.

This clonotype came up many times. The rearrangement joins TRBV7-9 to TRBJ1-1, with D perhaps matching TRBD1 (5 bases). With 4 bases removed from V and 4 bases from J, the gap between germline ends came to 13 bases. This CDR3 contains 14 residues. Germline values: CDR1 SEHNR, CDR2 FQNEAQ (reference sequence). CDR3 protein: CASSSGGDSTEAFF. DNA for the CDR3: TGTGCCAGCAGCTCCGGGGGGGATAGCACTGAAGCTTTCTTT.

In its sample, this clonotype was seen many times. This chain connects TRBV7-2 to TRBJ2-2; TRBD2 aligns across 7 bases. CDR1 and CDR2 (germline): SGHTA, FQGNSA. The CDR3 is made up of 16 amino acids. Trimming took 2 bases from V and 6 from J; bases not matched to a gene: 9. CDR3 DNA: TGTGCCAGCAGCTTAATGGGCGGGAGTCGGGCCGGGGAGCTGTTTTTT. The encoded protein is CASSLMGGSRAGELFF.

This clonotype was recorded at least ten times. J is TRBJ1-5 and V is TRBV20-1, with D hard to call. V lost 7 bases to trimming and J lost 4 bases, with 11 bases between them. The V gene's germline CDR1 is DFQATT and CDR2 SNEGSKA (reference sequence). This CDR3 has 12 amino acids. Here the CDR3 reads CSVGRINQPQHF. Written as DNA, the CDR3 is TGCAGTGTAGGACGGATTAATCAGCCCCAGCATTTT.

The chain uses TRBV6-6 and TRBJ1-1, with a tentative D call TRBD1 (5 bases). CDR1 is MNHNY and CDR2 is SVGAGI in the germline V gene (reference sequence). Trimming took 2 bases from V and 1 from J, leaving 8 bases between them. The CDR3 is 14 amino acids. Written as DNA, the CDR3 is TGTGCCAGCAGTTACGACAGAGAGAACACTGAAGCTTTCTTT. This sequence encodes CASSYDRENTEAFF.

In its sample, this clonotype was seen once. No DNA is shown, since the ends of the CDR3 on it are uncertain; the CDR3 is the one TCRdb lists. CDR3: CASSLGSAETQYFGPGTDQPQHF. This chain connects TRBV7-2 to TRBJ1-5; whether TRBD1, the table's D call, matches the DNA was not checked. From its first to its last residue, the CDR3 has 23 amino acids. Germline V gene data show CDR1 as SGHTA and CDR2 as FQGNSA.

This clonotype showed up many times. The rearrangement uses TRBV4-2 and TRBJ1-1, with 7 bases fitting TRBD1. Germline V gives CDR1 LGHNA, CDR2 YNFKEQ. The length of the CDR3 is 14 residues. V was pared by 3 bases and J by 1 base, with 2 bases of the junction left unmatched. The CDR3: CASSHRQGNTEAFF. For the CDR3, the DNA is TGTGCCAGCAGCCATCGACAGGGGAACACTGAAGCTTTCTTT.

The chain couples TRBV20-1 to TRBJ2-5; the D gene is possibly TRBD1 (6 bases). Germline V CDR1 and CDR2: DFQATT, SNEGSKA (reference sequence). The length of the CDR3 is 15 residues. Between the trimmed V and J ends, which lost 3 bases and 6 bases, there was a span of 20 bases. The DNA of the CDR3 is TGCAGTGCTAGTCTTGGGGGCCGAAGGAGAAAGACCCAGTACTTC. Translating it yields CSASLGGRRRKTQYF.

The CDR3 spells CASRQSRWDTEAFF. The CDR3 coding sequence is TGCGCCAGCCGACAATCCAGGTGGGACACTGAAGCTTTCTTT. The chain couples TRBV10-2 to TRBJ1-1, with D hard to call. This CDR3 is built from 14 residues. V dropped 8 bases and J dropped 3 bases, with 16 bases sitting between them. Germline CDR1 is WSHSY and CDR2 is SAAADI.

The rearrangement joins TRBV10-3 to TRBJ2-7, with 10 nucleotides matching TRBD1. With 3 bases clipped from V and 5 bases from J, the junction kept 4 bases outside the gene matches. The CDR3 is 14 amino acids. Germline V gives CDR1 ENHRY, CDR2 SYGVKD. CDR3 loop: CAISDWDRGDEQYF. For the CDR3, the DNA is TGTGCCATCAGTGATTGGGACAGGGGCGACGAGCAGTACTTC.

The rearrangement uses TRBV12-3 or TRBV12-4 and TRBJ2-2; 8 bases are a match to TRBD2. Trimming cost V 4 bases and J 4 bases; bases outside gene matches: 5. The length of the CDR3 is 15 residues. The CDR3 protein is CASSSERGFTGELFF. The CDR3 coding sequence is TGTGCCAGCAGTTCCGAGCGGGGGTTCACCGGGGAGCTGTTTTTT.

The chain links TRBV29-1 to TRBJ2-5; the D gene is possibly TRBD2 (5 bases). The V gene lost 4 bases and the J gene lost 6 bases, with 18 bases spanning the gap. This CDR3 is 14 amino acids long. In germline, CDR1 is SQVTM, CDR2 ANQGSEA. The CDR3: CSVGQRLAPQTQYF. The CDR3 DNA is TGCAGCGTTGGGCAGCGGCTAGCCCCCCAGACCCAGTACTTC.

The chain is built from TRBV2 and TRBJ1-2; TRBD1 agrees at 9 bases. The CDR3 runs to 16 residues. Germline CDR1 reads SNHLY; CDR2 reads FYNNEI. After removal of 6 bases from V and 8 bases from J, the junction contained 16 bases not matched to a gene. CDR3 in amino acids: CASSPRDRVRTGGYTF. CDR3 sequence (DNA): TGTGCCAGCAGCCCCCGGGACAGGGTACGAACCGGGGGCTACACCTTC.